The next 27 T cell receptor beta chains were all read from a single sample in a study of cytomegalovirus exposure and HLA in healthy donors. Use of 60 Vbeta and 13 Jbeta primers characterized the PCR. TCRdb keeps only in-frame clones here, not all; method: immunoSEQ multiplex PCR. The sample consists of under 200,000 clones, 75% to 85% of them appearing once. The specimen sequenced was PBMCs. The receptors stem from a man aged 50-59 years in good health and CMV-seropositive.

This clone was found once. The V and J genes are TRBV6-1 and TRBJ1-3, with 9 nucleotides matching TRBD1. This CDR3 is built from 20 residues. Germline-derived CDR1 and CDR2 are MNHNS and SASEGT. V was clipped by 3 bases and J by 0 bases; unmatched bases: 15. The CDR3 bases are TGTGCCAGCAGTGACGATTCCGGGACAGGGTCGTATAGCTCTGGAAACACCATATATTTT. Translated: CASSDDSGTGSYSSGNTIYF.

The chain uses TRBV7-6 and TRBJ2-1, with 9 bases matching TRBD2. The junction had 9 bases not matched to a gene; V was cut back by 3 bases and J by 3 bases. The CDR3 has 17 amino acids. CDR1 and CDR2 (germline): SGHVS, FNYEAQ. The CDR3, as DNA: TGTGCCAGCAGCTTCCCGCGGGGGGGGAGCGGCTACAATGAGCAGTTCTTC. This codes for CASSFPRGGSGYNEQFF.

The J gene is TRBJ2-7, the V gene TRBV28, with 7 bases that match TRBD1. After removal of 8 bases from V and 6 bases from J, the junction contained 10 bases not matched to a gene. Germline values: CDR1 MDHEN, CDR2 SYDVKM. CDR3 length: 13 residues. The CDR3 loop reads CASCRTGESEQYF. CDR3 in DNA: TGTGCCAGCTGCCGAACAGGGGAGAGCGAGCAGTACTTC.

The CDR3 DNA follows: TGTGCCAGCAGCTTATATGGCGGGGGGGACAATGAGCAGTTCTTC. Amino acid sequence: CASSLYGGGDNEQFF. The chain is built from TRBV11-3 and TRBJ2-1; 9 bases map to TRBD2. The length of the CDR3 is 15 residues. Per germline, CDR1 SGHNT and CDR2 YENEEA. The V gene end was trimmed by 2 bases and the J gene end by 5 bases; junction bases not matched to a gene: 4.

The chain links TRBV11-3 to TRBJ2-7, with 12 bases identical to TRBD1. The V gene end was trimmed by 5 bases and the J gene end by 9 bases; junction bases not matched to a gene: 2. The CDR3 contains 12 residues. Germline V CDR1 and CDR2: SGHNT, YENEEA. The CDR3 reads CASSGDRGLQYF. As DNA, the CDR3 is TGTGCCAGCAGCGGGGACAGGGGGCTGCAGTACTTC.

The chain couples TRBV4-3 to TRBJ1-2; D is unclear. CDR1 is LGHNA, CDR2 YSLEER, per germline. CDR3 length: 14 amino acids. V gave up 1 base and J gave up 8 bases, with 14 bases separating them. The DNA for the CDR3 is TGCGCCAGCAGCCAAGTGGCAGTTGCTGTGGGCTACACCTTC. Translating it yields CASSQVAVAVGYTF.

The V call is TRBV19, the J call TRBJ2-1, with TRBD2 matching 9 bases. Trimming cost V 4 bases and J 7 bases; bases outside gene matches: 17. This CDR3 has 18 residues. Germline-derived CDR1 and CDR2 are LNHDA and SQIVND (reference sequence). The DNA of the CDR3 is TGTGCCAGTAGTACCTCGGGAGCGGGAGGTCTAAGGGGAAATGAGCAGTTCTTC. It codes for CASSTSGAGGLRGNEQFF. The full variable domain, its missing parts supplied by reference TRBV19 and TRBJ2-1, is DGGITQSPKYLFRKEGQNVTLSCEQNLNHDAMYWYRQDPGQGLRLIYYSQIVNDFQKGDIAEGYSVSREKKESFPLTVTSAQKNPTAFYLCASSTSGAGGLRGNEQFFGPGTRLTVL.

Note on this clone: At one end, the junction sequence differs from germline, possibly due to a read error. V is TRBV6-6 and J is TRBJ1-2; D uncertain. Germline lookup yields CDR1 MNHNY and CDR2 SVGAGI (reference sequence). The CDR3 extends over 13 amino acids. The chain's CDR3 is CASSYSREYGCTF. The CDR3 DNA sequence: TGTGCCAGCAGTTACTCGCGGGAATATGGCTGCACCTTC.

The rearrangement uses TRBV28 and TRBJ2-1; D may be TRBD1 (5 bases). Looked up from germline, CDR1 is MDHEN and CDR2 is SYDVKM. The CDR3 runs to 11 residues. Trimming shortened V by 2 bases and J by 12 bases, and 8 bases separated the two germline ends. In nucleotides, the CDR3 is TGTGCCAGCAGTTTACACCAGGGGCAGTTCTTC. Translating it yields CASSLHQGQFF.

The chain employs TRBV7-2 and TRBJ1-2; 7 bases agree with TRBD1. The CDR3 covers 15 residues. Germline CDR1 is SGHTA and CDR2 is FQGNSA. V shed 5 bases, J shed 9 bases, and the junction held 15 bases outside the gene matches. The CDR3 loop is CASSRQTGTDLSYTF. DNA of the CDR3: TGTGCCAGCAGCCGACAGACCGGGACAGATCTTAGCTACACCTTC.

This clone has only a few counts. The rearrangement uses TRBV2 and TRBJ2-1, with 8 bases identical to TRBD2. Germline lookup yields CDR1 SNHLY and CDR2 FYNNEI. The CDR3 sequence is 13 residues long. The junction had 10 bases not matched to a gene; V was cut back by 9 bases and J by 9 bases. In nucleotides, the CDR3 is TGTGCCAGTCTAGCGGGCCTTGTTTTTGAGCAGTTCTTC. This translates into CASLAGLVFEQFF.

The CDR3: CASSRPASGVGIQETQYF. For the CDR3, the DNA is TGTGCCAGCAGCCGTCCGGCTAGCGGGGTCGGAATCCAAGAGACCCAGTACTTC. The J gene is TRBJ2-5, the V gene TRBV11-1; 9 bases map to TRBD2. CDR3 length: 18 amino acids. V gave up 5 bases and J gave up 1 base; unmatched junction bases: 14. The germline V gene encodes CDR1 SGHAT and CDR2 FQDESV (reference sequence).

The chain links TRBV19 to TRBJ2-2, with a weak D call TRBD1 (6 bases). There are 15 residues in the CDR3. The V end lost 1 base, the J end lost 5 bases, and 11 bases lay between the germline ends. CDR1 is LNHDA and CDR2 is SQIVND in the germline V gene (reference sequence). The CDR3 is CASSIVVRGTGELFF. DNA of the CDR3: TGTGCCAGTAGTATAGTAGTCAGGGGAACCGGGGAGCTGTTTTTT. Based on the CDR3 plus reference TRBV19 and TRBJ2-2, the full variable domain is DGGITQSPKYLFRKEGQNVTLSCEQNLNHDAMYWYRQDPGQGLRLIYYSQIVNDFQKGDIAEGYSVSREKKESFPLTVTSAQKNPTAFYLCASSIVVRGTGELFFGEGSRLTVL.

The rearrangement uses TRBV7-8 and TRBJ2-1; TRBD2 matches at 8 bases. The CDR3 contains 15 residues. Per germline, CDR1 SGHVS and CDR2 FQNEAQ. Losses at the gene ends were 3 bases for V and 10 bases for J; bases not matched to a gene: 11. DNA of the CDR3: TGTGCCAGCAGCTTCTCCGGGACTAGTTCATGGGAGCAGTTCTTC. Translated, it gives CASSFSGTSSWEQFF.

This chain links TRBV7-9 with TRBJ1-1; 10 bases line up with TRBD1. Trimming at V came to 2 bases and at J to 4 bases, leaving 4 bases not matched to a gene. CDR1 is SEHNR and CDR2 is FQNEAQ in the germline V gene (reference sequence). CDR3 length: 15 amino acids. CDR3 sequence: CASSLWTGGATEAFF. The CDR3 DNA follows: TGTGCCAGCAGCTTATGGACAGGGGGAGCCACTGAAGCTTTCTTT.

The J gene is TRBJ1-5, the V gene TRBV28; D remains unclear. The ends were cut back, 6 bases at V and 3 bases at J, with 9 bases in the middle. Germline V gene data show CDR1 as MDHEN and CDR2 as SYDVKM. The CDR3 runs to 13 residues. DNA of the CDR3: TGTGCCAGCAGCTGGGCAGCCAATCAGCCCCAGCATTTT. It yields the protein CASSWAANQPQHF.

The chain is built from TRBV7-9 and TRBJ1-1; perhaps TRBD1 as D (5 bases). This CDR3 has 12 residues. Germline CDR1 reads SEHNR; CDR2 reads FQNEAQ (reference sequence). V was trimmed by 5 bases and J by 5 bases, leaving 9 bases between them. The CDR3 bases are TGTGCCAGCAGCGGGGGGGGGACTGAAGCTTTCTTT. It translates to CASSGGGTEAFF.

This chain uses TRBV4-2 with TRBJ1-4; 9 nucleotides line up with TRBD1. With V trimmed by 2 bases and J by 5 bases, 6 bases remained unmatched. The CDR3 has 16 amino acids. The V gene's germline CDR1 is LGHNA and CDR2 YNFKEQ. For the CDR3, the DNA is TGTGCCAGCAGCCAAACTAGAGGGACAGGGAATGAAAAACTGTTTTTT. It codes for CASSQTRGTGNEKLFF.

V and J are TRBV4-3 and TRBJ2-1; weak D call: TRBD1 (6 bases). The length of the CDR3 is 15 residues. Germline lookup yields CDR1 LGHNA and CDR2 YSLEER. Trimming removed 1 base at V and 7 bases at J, with 14 bases between. The CDR3 nucleotides read TGCGCCAGCAGCCAAGGGAAGGGGGATTGGAATGAGCAGTTCTTC. Encoded protein: CASSQGKGDWNEQFF.

V usage is TRBV18 and J usage is TRBJ2-7; the match to TRBD1 covers 10 bases. Germline V gives CDR1 KGHSH, CDR2 LQKENI. The CDR3 runs to 15 residues. V shed 5 bases and J 5 bases; nucleotides not matched to a gene: 9. CDR3 DNA: TGTGCCAGCTCAGATGGGACAGGGGAATACAACGAGCAGTACTTC. This codes for CASSDGTGEYNEQYF.

In this sample, this clone is medium-sized. The gene calls are TRBV4-3 and TRBJ1-1, with a tentative D call TRBD1 (6 bases). Germline CDR1 reads LGHNA; CDR2 reads YSLEER. This CDR3 is 14 amino acids long. V lost 3 bases and J lost 6, with 14 bases in between. CDR3: CASSQGTSFPEAFF. The CDR3 bases are TGCGCCAGCAGCCAGGGGACATCGTTCCCTGAAGCTTTCTTT.

The chain employs TRBV6-6 and TRBJ2-1; 10 nucleotides line up with TRBD2. There are 16 residues in the CDR3. The V gene's germline CDR1 is MNHNY and CDR2 SVGAGI (reference sequence). The V segment lost 2 bases and the J segment 5 bases; nucleotides outside the gene matches: 6. CDR3 amino acids: CASSYQRGGNNNEQFF. The CDR3 DNA reads as TGTGCCAGCAGTTACCAGCGGGGGGGGAACAACAATGAGCAGTTCTTC.

This chain connects TRBV29-1 to TRBJ1-1; maybe TRBD1 (5 bases). From germline, CDR1 is SQVTM and CDR2 ANQGSEA. Trimming left V 4 bases short and J 5 bases short, with 11 bases between. The CDR3 has 12 amino acids. CDR3 in DNA: TGCAGCGTTGCGACAGTGTGGACTGAAGCTTTCTTT. Protein sequence: CSVATVWTEAFF.

CDR3: CASSQSSRPTYEQYF. CDR3 sequence (DNA): TGTGCCAGCAGCCAATCTTCCAGGCCAACCTACGAGCAGTACTTC. V gene TRBV16 combines with J gene TRBJ2-7; D call uncertain. The CDR3 is made up of 15 amino acids. The V end was cut by 0 bases, the J end by 2 bases, with 11 bases between. CDR1 and CDR2 from the germline V gene are KGHSY and FQNENV.

This chain connects TRBV11-2 to TRBJ2-7, with a weak D call TRBD1 (6 bases). Germline V CDR1 and CDR2: SGHAT, FQNNGV. CDR3 size: 13 residues. V was clipped by 1 base and J by 6 bases, with 10 bases between them. The CDR3 DNA reads TGTGCCAGCAGCTTAGGGACAGCCATCGAGCAGTACTTC. Its protein product is CASSLGTAIEQYF.

This clone was seen more than once but under ten times. The chain recombines TRBV12-5 with TRBJ1-5; D possibly corresponds to TRBD1 (5 bases). With 2 bases removed from V and 2 bases from J, the gap between germline ends came to 7 bases. The CDR3 has 14 residues. From germline, CDR1 is LGHNT and CDR2 FRNRAP. The CDR3 sequence: CASGLLRGNQPQHF. The DNA for the CDR3 is TGTGCTAGTGGTTTGCTCAGGGGCAATCAGCCCCAGCATTTT.

As regards this clone: The junction and the germline gene differ at one end; a read error may be behind it. This sequence joins TRBV10-2 and TRBJ1-5; no firm D call. The CDR3 length is 16 residues. CDR1 is WSHSY, CDR2 SAAADI, per germline. Here the CDR3 DNA reads TGCGCCAGTAGTGCGAGAGGAATCAGTAGCAATCAGCCCCAGCATTTT. Its translation: CASSARGISSNQPQHF.